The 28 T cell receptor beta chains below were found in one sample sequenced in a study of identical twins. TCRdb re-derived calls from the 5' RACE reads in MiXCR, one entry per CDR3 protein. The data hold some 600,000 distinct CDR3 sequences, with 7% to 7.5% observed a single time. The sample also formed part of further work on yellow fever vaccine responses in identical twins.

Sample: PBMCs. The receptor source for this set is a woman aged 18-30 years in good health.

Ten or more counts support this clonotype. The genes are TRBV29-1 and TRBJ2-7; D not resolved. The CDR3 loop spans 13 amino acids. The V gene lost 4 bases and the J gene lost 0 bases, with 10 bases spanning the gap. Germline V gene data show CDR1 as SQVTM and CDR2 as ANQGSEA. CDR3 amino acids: CSVGSGYSYEQYF. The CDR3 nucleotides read TGCAGCGTTGGATCCGGGTACTCCTACGAGCAGTACTTC.

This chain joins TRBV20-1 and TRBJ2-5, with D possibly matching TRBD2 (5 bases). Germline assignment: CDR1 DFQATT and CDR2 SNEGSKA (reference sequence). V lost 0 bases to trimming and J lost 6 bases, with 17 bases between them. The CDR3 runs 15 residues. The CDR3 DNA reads TGCAGTGCTAGAGACGTAGGGCAGCCGGGGAAGACCCAGTACTTC. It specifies CSARDVGQPGKTQYF.

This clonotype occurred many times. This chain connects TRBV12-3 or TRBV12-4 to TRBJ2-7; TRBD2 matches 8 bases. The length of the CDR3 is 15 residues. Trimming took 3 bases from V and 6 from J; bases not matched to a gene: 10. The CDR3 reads CASSFFQREFFEQYF. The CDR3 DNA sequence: TGTGCCAGCAGTTTTTTCCAGCGGGAGTTTTTCGAGCAGTACTTC.

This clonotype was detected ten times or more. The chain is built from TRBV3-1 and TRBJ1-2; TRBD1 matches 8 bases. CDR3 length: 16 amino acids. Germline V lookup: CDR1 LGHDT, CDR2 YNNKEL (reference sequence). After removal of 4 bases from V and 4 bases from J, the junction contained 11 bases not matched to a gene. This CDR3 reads CASSRAGTGVSYGYTF. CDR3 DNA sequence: TGTGCCAGCAGCCGAGCCGGGACAGGAGTTTCCTATGGCTACACCTTC.

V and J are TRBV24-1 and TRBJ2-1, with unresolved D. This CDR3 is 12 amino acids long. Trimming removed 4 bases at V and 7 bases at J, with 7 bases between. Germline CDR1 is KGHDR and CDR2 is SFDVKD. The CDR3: CATSEPPNEQFF. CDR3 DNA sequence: TGTGCCACCAGTGAGCCGCCAAATGAGCAGTTCTTC.

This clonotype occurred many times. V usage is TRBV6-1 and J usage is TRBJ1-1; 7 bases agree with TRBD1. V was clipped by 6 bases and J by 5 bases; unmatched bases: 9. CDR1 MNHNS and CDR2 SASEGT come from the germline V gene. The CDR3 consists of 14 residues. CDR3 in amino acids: CASRGRGEGTEAFF. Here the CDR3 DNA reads TGTGCCAGCAGGGGCAGGGGGGAGGGGACTGAAGCTTTCTTT.

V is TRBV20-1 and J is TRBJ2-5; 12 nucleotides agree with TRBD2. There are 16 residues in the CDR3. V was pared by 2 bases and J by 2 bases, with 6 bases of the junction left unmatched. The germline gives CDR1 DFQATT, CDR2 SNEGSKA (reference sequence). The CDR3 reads CSARPLAGGQQETQYF. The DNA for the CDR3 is TGCAGTGCTAGACCTCTAGCGGGGGGGCAGCAAGAGACCCAGTACTTC.

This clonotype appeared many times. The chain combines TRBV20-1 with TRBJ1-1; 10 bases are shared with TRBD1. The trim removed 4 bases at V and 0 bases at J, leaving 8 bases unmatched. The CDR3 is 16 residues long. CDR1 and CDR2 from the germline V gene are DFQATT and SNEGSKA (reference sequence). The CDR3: CSATEWDRGMNTEAFF. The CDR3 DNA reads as TGCAGTGCTACCGAGTGGGACAGGGGCATGAACACTGAAGCTTTCTTT.

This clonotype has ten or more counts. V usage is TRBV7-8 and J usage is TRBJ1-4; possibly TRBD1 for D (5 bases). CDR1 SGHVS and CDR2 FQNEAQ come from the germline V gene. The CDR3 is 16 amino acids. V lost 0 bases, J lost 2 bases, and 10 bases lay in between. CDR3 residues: CASSLAEGWTNEKLFF. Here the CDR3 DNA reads TGTGCCAGCAGCTTAGCCGAGGGGTGGACTAATGAAAAACTGTTTTTT.

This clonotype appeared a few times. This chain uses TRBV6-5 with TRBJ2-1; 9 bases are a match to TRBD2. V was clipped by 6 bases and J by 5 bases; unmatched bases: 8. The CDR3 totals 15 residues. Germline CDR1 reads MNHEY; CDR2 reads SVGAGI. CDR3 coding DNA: TGTGCCAGCAGCTACGGACTAGCGCTGAACAATGAGCAGTTCTTC. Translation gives CASSYGLALNNEQFF.

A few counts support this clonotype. DNA of the CDR3: TGTGCCAGCAGGGCCCGCCCAACCCAGGGCAGTGAGCAGTACGTC. Amino acids: CASRARPTQGSEQYV. V is TRBV6-1 and J is TRBJ2-7, with a weak D call TRBD1 (5 bases). Per the germline V gene, CDR1 is MNHNS and CDR2 is SASEGT. V lost 6 bases and J lost 7, with 22 bases in between. The CDR3 spans 15 residues.

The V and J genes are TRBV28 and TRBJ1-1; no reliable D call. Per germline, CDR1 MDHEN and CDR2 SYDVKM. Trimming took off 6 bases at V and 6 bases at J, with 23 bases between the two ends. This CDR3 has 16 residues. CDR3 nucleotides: TGTGCCAGCAGCTTTGACATAGGAGCCACCGGGGCTGAAGCTTTCTTT. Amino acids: CASSFDIGATGAEAFF.

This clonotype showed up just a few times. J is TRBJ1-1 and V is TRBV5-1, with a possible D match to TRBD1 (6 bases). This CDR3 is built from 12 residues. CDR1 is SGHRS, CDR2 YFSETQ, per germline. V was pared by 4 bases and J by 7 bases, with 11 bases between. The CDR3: CASSPTGHEAFF. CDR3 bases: TGCGCCAGCAGCCCGACAGGTCATGAAGCTTTCTTT.

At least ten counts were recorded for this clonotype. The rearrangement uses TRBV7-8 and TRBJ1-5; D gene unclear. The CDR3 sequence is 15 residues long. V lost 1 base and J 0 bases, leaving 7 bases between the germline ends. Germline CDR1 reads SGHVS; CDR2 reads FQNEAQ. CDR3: CASSLGRNSNQPQHF. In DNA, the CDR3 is TGTGCCAGCAGCTTAGGGCGGAATAGCAATCAGCCCCAGCATTTT.

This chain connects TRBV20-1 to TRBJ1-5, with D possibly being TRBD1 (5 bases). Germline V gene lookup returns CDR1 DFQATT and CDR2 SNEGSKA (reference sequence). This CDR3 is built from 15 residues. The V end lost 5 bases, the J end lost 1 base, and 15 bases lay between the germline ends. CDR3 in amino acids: CSAHRGGESNQPQHF. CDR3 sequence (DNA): TGCAGTGCTCACCGGGGGGGGGAGAGCAATCAGCCCCAGCATTTT.

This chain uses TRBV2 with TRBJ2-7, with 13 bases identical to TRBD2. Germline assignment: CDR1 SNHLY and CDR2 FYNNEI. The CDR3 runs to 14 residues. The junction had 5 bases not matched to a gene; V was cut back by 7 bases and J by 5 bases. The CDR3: CASTKGLAGHEQYF. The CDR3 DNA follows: TGTGCCAGCACCAAGGGACTAGCGGGGCACGAGCAGTACTTC.

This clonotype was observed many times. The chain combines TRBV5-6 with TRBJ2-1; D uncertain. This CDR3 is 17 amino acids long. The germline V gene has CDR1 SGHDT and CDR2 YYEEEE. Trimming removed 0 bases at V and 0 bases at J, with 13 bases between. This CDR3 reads CASSLALEQSSYNEQFF. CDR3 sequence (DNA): TGTGCCAGCAGCTTGGCGTTAGAGCAGAGCTCCTACAATGAGCAGTTCTTC. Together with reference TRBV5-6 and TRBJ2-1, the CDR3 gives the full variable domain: DAGVTQSPTHLIKTRGQQVTLRCSPKSGHDTVSWYQQALGQGPQFIFQYYEEEERQRGNFPDRFSGHQFPNYSSELNVNALLLGDSALYLCASSLALEQSSYNEQFFGPGTRLTVL.

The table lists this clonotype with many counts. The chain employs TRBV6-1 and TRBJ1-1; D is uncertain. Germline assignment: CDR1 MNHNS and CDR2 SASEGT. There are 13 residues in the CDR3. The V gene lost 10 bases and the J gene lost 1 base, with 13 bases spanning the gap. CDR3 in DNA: TGTGCCACCCCTGCGGGGAGGAACACTGAAGCTTTCTTT. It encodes CATPAGRNTEAFF.

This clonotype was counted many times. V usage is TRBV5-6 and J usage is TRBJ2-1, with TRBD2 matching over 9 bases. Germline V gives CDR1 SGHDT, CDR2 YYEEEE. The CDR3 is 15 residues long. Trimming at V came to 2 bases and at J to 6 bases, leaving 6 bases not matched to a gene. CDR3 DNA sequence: TGTGCCAGCAGCTTCGGTAGCGGGAGCCGCAATGAGCAGTTCTTC. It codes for CASSFGSGSRNEQFF. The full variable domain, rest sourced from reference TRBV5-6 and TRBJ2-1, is DAGVTQSPTHLIKTRGQQVTLRCSPKSGHDTVSWYQQALGQGPQFIFQYYEEEERQRGNFPDRFSGHQFPNYSSELNVNALLLGDSALYLCASSFGSGSRNEQFFGPGTRLTVL.

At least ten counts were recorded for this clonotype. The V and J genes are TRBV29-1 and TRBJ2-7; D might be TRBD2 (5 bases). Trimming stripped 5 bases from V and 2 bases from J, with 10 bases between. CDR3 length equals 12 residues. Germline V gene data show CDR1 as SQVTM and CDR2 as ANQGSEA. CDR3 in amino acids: CSVHSGTYEQYF. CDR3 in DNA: TGCAGCGTTCACAGCGGAACCTACGAGCAGTACTTC.

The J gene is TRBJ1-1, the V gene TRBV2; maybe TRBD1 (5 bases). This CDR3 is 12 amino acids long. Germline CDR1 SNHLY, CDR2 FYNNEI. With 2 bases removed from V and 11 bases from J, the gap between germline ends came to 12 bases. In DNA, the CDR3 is TGTGCCAGCAGTGAAATCGCAGGGCCGGCTTTCTTT. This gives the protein CASSEIAGPAFF.

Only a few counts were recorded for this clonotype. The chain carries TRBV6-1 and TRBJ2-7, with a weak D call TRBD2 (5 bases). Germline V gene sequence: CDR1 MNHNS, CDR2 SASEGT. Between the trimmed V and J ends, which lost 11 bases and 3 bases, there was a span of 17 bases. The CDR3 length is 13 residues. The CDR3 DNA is TGTGCCGAATCGACCGGACTCCACTACGAGCAGTACTTC. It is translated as CAESTGLHYEQYF.

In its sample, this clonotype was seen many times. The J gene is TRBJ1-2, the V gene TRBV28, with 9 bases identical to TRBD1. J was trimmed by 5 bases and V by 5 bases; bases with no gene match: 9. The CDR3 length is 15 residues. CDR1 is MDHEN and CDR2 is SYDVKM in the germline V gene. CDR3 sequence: CASSHGGTGNYGYTF. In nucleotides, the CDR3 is TGTGCCAGCAGTCACGGGGGGACAGGGAATTATGGCTACACCTTC.

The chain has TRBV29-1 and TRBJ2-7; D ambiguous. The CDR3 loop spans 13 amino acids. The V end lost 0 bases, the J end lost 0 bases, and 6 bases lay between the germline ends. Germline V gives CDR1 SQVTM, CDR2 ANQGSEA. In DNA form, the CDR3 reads TGCAGCGTTGAAGAGGCTACCTCCTACGAGCAGTACTTC. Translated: CSVEEATSYEQYF.

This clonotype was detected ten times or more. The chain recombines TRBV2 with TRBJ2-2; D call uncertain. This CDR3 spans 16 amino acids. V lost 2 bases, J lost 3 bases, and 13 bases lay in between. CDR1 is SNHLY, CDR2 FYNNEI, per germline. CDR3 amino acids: CASSESAGGYTGELFF. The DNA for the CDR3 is TGTGCCAGCAGTGAAAGTGCCGGCGGATACACCGGGGAGCTGTTTTTT. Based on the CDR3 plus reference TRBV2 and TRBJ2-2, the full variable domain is EPEVTQTPSHQVTQMGQEVILRCVPISNHLYFYWYRQILGQKVEFLVSFYNNEISEKSEIFDDQFSVERPDGSNFTLKIRSTKLEDSAMYFCASSESAGGYTGELFFGEGSRLTVL.

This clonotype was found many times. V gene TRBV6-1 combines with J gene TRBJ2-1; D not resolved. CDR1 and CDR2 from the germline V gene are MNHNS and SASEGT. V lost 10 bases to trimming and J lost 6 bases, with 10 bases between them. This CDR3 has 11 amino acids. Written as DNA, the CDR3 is TGTGCCACCGTCGGTAGCAATGAGCAGTTCTTC. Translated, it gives CATVGSNEQFF.

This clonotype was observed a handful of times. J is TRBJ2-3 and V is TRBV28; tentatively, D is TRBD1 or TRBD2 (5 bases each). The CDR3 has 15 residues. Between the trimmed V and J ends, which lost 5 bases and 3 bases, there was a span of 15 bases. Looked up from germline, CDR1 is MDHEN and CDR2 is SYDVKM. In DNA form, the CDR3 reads TGTGCCAGCAGTCCCGGGACCTTTCCTACAGATACGCAGTATTTT. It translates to CASSPGTFPTDTQYF.

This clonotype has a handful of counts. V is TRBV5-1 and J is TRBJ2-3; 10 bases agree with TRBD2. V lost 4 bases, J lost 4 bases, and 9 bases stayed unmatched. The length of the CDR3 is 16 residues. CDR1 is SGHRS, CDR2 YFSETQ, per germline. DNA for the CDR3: TGCGCCAGCAGCGGGGGACTCAGCGGGAGGGCAGATACGCAGTATTTT. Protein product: CASSGGLSGRADTQYF.